The clone carrying this TCR beta chain is a singleton in its sample. The antigen remains unidentified. Researchers ran the PCR with 60 Vbeta and 13 Jbeta primers. The data were produced by immunoSEQ multiplex PCR, yet TCRdb's version contains in-frame clones alone and is incomplete. The sample gives 80,000 to 95,000 clones, roughly 86% of which show up once; approximately 9.2% is in the top ten. V lost 0 bases to trimming and J lost 3 bases; unmatched junction nucleotides: 5. The CDR3 extends over 16 amino acids. In germline, CDR1 is SGHNT, CDR2 YYREEE (reference sequence). The data were obtained in a study of cytomegalovirus exposure and HLA in healthy donors. Notes on the study in general: Reported findings show TCR beta sequences accurately forecast HLA-A and HLA-B alleles in most subjects. Researchers counted around 150 TCR beta chains as cytomegalovirus-associated.

The sequencing input was PBMCs. The TCR was taken from a man aged 25 to 40 in good health and CMV-seropositive. The gene calls are TRBV5-4 and TRBJ2-7; 11 bases map to TRBD2. This CDR3 is CASSLGGLAEDYEQYF. The CDR3 region has the DNA TGTGCCAGCAGCTTGGGGGGACTAGCGGAAGACTACGAGCAGTACTTC.